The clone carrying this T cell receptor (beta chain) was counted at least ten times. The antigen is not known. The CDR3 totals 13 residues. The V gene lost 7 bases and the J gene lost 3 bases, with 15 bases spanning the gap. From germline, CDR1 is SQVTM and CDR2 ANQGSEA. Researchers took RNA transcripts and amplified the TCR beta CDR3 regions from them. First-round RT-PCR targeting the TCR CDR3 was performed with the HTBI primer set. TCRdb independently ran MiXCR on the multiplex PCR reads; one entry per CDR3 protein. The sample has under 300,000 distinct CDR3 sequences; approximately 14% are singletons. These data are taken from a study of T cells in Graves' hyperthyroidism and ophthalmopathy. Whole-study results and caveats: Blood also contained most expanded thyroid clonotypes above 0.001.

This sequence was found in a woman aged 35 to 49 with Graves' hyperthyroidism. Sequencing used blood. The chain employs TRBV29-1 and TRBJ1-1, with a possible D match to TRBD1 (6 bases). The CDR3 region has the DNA TGCAGCGCCAGACAGGCAGGGGACACTGAAGCTTTCTTT. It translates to CSARQAGDTEAFF.